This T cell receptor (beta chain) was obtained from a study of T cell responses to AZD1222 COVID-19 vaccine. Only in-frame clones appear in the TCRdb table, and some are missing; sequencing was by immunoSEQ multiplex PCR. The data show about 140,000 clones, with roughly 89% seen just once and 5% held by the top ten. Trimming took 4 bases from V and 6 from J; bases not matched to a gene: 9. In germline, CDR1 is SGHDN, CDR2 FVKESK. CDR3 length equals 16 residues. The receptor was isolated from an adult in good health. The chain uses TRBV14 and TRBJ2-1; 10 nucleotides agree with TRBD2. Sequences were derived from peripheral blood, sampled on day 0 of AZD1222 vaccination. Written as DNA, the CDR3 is TGTGCCAGCAGCCTACAGCGGGGGGGGCCCCGCAATGAGCAGTTCTTC. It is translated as CASSLQRGGPRNEQFF. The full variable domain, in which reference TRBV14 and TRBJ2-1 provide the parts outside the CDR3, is EAGVTQFPSHSVIEKGQTVTLRCDPISGHDNLYWYRRVMGKEIKFLLHFVKESKQDESGMPNNRFLAERTGGTYSTLKVQPAELEDSGVYFCASSLQRGGPRNEQFFGPGTRLTVL.